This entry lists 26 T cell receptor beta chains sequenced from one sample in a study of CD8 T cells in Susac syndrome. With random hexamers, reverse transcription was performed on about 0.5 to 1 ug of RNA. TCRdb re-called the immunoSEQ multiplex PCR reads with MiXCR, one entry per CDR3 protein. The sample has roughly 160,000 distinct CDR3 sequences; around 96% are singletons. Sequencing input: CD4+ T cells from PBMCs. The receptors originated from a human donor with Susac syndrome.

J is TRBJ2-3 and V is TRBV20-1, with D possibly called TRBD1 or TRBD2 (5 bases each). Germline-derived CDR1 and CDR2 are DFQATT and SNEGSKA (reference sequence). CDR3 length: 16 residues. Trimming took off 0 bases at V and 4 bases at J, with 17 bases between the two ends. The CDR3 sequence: CSARDPQRLGADTQYF. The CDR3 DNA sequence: TGCAGTGCTAGAGATCCCCAGCGCCTGGGGGCAGATACGCAGTATTTT.

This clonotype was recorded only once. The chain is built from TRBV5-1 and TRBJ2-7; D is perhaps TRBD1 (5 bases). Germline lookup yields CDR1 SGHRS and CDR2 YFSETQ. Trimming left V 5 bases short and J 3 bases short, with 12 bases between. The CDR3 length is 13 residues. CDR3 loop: CASRKDSRYEQYV. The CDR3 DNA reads TGCGCCAGCAGAAAAGACAGTCGCTACGAGCAGTACGTC.

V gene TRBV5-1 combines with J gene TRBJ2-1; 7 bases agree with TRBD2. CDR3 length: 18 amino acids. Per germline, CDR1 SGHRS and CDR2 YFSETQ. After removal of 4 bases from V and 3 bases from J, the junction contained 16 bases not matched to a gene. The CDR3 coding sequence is TGCGCCAGCAGCCTTACTAGCGTTCGAAAGGGTGACTACAATGAGCAGTTCTTC. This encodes CASSLTSVRKGDYNEQFF.

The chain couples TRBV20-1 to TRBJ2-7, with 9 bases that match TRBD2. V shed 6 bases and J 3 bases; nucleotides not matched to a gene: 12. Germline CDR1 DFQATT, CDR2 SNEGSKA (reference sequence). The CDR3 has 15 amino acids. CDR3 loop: CSAGSDGSGGYEQYV. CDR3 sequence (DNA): TGCAGTGCGGGTTCCGACGGTAGCGGGGGCTACGAGCAGTACGTC.

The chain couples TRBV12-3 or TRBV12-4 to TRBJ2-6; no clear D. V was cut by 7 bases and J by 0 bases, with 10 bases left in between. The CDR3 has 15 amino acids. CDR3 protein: CASTPASSGANVLTF. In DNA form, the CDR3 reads TGTGCCAGCACTCCCGCGTCCTCTGGGGCCAACGTCCTGACTTTC.

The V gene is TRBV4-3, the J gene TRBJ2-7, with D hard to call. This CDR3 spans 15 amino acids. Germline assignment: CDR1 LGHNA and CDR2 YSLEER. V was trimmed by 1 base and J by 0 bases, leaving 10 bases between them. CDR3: CASSQGRAYSYEQYF. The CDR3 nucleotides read TGCGCCAGCAGCCAAGGACGGGCGTACTCCTACGAGCAGTACTTC.

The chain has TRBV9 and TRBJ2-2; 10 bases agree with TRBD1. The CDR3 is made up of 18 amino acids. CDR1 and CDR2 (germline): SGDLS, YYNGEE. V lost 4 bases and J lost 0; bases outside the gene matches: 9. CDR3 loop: CASSSGRTGGANTGELFF. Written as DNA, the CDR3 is TGTGCCAGCAGCTCCGGTAGGACAGGGGGTGCGAACACCGGGGAGCTGTTTTTT. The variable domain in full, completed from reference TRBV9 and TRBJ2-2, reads DSGVTQTPKHLITATGQRVTLRCSPRSGDLSVYWYQQSLDQGLQFLIQYYNGEERAKGNILERFSAQQFPDLHSELNLSSLELGDSALYFCASSSGRTGGANTGELFFGEGSRLTVL.

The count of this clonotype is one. CDR3 sequence reads: CASRHSRDGVVYGYTF. The CDR3 DNA sequence: TGTGCCAGCAGACATTCCCGGGACGGCGTTGTCTATGGCTACACCTTC. The chain employs TRBV5-6 and TRBJ1-2; the D gene is possibly TRBD1 (5 bases). The CDR3 has 16 residues. Germline V gene lookup returns CDR1 SGHDT and CDR2 YYEEEE. The V and J ends lost 5 bases and 4 bases respectively, with 21 bases between them.

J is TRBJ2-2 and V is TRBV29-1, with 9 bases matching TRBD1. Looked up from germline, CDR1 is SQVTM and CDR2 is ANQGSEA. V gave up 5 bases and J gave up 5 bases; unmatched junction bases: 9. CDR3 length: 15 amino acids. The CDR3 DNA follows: TGCAGCGTTCGGACAGGGGTGGAAAAAACCGGGGAGCTGTTTTTT. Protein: CSVRTGVEKTGELFF.

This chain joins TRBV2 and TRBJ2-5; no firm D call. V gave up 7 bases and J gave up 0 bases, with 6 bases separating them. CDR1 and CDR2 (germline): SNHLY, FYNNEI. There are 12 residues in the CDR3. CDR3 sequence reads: CASMLDQETQYF. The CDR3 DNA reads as TGTGCCAGCATGCTAGACCAAGAGACCCAGTACTTC.

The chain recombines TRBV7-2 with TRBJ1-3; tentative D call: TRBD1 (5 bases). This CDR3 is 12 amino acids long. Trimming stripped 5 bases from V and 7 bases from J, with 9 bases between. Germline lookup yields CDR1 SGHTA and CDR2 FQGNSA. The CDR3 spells CASSASGNTIYF. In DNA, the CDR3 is TGTGCCAGCAGCGCCTCAGGGAACACCATATATTTT.

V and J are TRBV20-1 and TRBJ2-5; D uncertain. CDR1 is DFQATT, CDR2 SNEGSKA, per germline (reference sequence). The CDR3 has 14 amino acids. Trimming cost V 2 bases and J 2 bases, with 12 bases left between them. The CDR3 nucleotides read TGCAGTGCTAGAAGTCCCGTTGCTCAAGAGACCCAGTACTTC. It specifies CSARSPVAQETQYF.

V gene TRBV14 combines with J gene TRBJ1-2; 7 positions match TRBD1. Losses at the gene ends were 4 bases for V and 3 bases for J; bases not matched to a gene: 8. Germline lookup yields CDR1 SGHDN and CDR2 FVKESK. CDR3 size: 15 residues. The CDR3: CASSRLDRSDYGYTF. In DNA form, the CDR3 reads TGTGCCAGCAGCCGACTGGACAGGTCAGACTATGGCTACACCTTC.

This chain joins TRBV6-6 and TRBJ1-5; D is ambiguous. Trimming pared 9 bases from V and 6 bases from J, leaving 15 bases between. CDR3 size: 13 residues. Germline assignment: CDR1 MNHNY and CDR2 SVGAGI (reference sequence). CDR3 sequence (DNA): TGTGCCAGTTTATTGACCGCTCTTCAGCCCCAGCATTTT. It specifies CASLLTALQPQHF.

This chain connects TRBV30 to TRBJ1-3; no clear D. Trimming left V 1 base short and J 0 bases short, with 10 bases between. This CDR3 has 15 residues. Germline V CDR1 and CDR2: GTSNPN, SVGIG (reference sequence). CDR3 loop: CAWSELGNSGNTIYF. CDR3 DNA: TGTGCCTGGAGTGAGTTAGGGAACTCTGGAAACACCATATATTTT.

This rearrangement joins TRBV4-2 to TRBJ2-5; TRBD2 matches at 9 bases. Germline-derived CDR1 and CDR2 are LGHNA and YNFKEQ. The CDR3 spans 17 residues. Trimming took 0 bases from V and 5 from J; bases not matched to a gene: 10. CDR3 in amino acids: CASSQDLRGGAGETQYF. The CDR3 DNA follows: TGTGCCAGCAGCCAAGATCTACGCGGGGGGGCCGGCGAGACCCAGTACTTC.

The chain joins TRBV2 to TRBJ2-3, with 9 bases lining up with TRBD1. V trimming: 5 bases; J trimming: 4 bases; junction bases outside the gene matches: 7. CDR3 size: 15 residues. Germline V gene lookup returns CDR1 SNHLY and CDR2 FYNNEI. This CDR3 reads CASSRTGTGSDTQYF. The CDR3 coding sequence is TGTGCCAGCAGTCGGACCGGGACAGGGTCAGATACGCAGTATTTT.

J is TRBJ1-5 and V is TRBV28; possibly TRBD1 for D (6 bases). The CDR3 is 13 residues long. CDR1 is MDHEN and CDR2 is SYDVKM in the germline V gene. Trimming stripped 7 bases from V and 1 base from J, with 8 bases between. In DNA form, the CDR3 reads TGTGCCAGCACGGGGGCGAGCAATCAGCCCCAGCATTTT. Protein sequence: CASTGASNQPQHF.

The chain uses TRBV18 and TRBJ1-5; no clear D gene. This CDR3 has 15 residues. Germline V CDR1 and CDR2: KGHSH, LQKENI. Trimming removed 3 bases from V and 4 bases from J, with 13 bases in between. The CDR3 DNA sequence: TGTGCCAGCTCACCCGCAGGCTCGGAAAATCAGCCCCAGCATTTT. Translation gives CASSPAGSENQPQHF.

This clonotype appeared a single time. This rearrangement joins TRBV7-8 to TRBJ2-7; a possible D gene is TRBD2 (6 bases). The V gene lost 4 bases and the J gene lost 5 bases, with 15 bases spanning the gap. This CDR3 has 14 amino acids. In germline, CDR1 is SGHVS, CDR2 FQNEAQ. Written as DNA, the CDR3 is TGTGCCAGCAGCTCGTTGGCGGGATTAAACGAGCAGTACTTC. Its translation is CASSSLAGLNEQYF.

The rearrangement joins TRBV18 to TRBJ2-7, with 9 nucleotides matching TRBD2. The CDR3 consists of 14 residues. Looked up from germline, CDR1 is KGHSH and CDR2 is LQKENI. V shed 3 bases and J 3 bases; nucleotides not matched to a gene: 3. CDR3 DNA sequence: TGTGCCAGCTCACCCCTTAGCGGGAGCTACGAGCAGTACTTC. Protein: CASSPLSGSYEQYF.

CDR3 sequence reads: CASSLVPGANEQFF. For the CDR3, the DNA is TGTGCCAGCAGCTTAGTTCCGGGGGCGAATGAGCAGTTCTTC. The chain carries TRBV7-9 and TRBJ2-1; D assignment may be TRBD1 or TRBD2 (6 bases each). This CDR3 comprises 14 residues. Germline CDR1 reads SEHNR; CDR2 reads FQNEAQ (reference sequence). The ends were cut back, 1 base at V and 7 bases at J, with 11 bases in the middle. The whole variable domain, remainder taken from reference TRBV7-9 and TRBJ2-1, is DTGVSQNPRHKITKRGQNVTFRCDPISEHNRLYWYRQTLGQGPEFLTYFQNEAQLEKSRLLSDRFSAERPKGSFSTLEIQRTEQGDSAMYLCASSLVPGANEQFFGPGTRLTVL.

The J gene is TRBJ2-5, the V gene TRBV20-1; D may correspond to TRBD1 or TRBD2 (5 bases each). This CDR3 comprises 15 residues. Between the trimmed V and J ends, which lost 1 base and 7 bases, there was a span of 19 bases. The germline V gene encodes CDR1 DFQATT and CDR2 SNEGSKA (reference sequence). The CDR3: CSARVRDRSSGTQYF. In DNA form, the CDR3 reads TGCAGTGCTAGAGTTCGGGACCGATCTTCTGGGACCCAGTACTTC.

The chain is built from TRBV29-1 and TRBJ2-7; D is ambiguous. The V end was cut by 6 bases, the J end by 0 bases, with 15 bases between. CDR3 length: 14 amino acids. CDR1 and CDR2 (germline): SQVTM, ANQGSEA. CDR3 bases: TGCAGCGTGAATGGGATATCGAGCTCCTACGAGCAGTACTTC. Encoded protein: CSVNGISSSYEQYF.

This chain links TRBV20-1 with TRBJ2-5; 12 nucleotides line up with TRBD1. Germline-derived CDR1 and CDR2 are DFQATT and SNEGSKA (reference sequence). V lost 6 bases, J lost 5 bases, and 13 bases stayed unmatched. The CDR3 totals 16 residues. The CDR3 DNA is TGCAGTGCGAGAACTGCGGGACAGGGGGCTTTGGAGACCCAGTACTTC. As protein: CSARTAGQGALETQYF.

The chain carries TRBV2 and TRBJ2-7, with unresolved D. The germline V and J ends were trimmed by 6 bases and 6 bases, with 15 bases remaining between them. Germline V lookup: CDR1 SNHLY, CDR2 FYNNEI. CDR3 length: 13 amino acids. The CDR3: CASSRLQPREQYV. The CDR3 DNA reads TGTGCCAGCAGCCGACTTCAGCCGCGCGAGCAGTACGTC.